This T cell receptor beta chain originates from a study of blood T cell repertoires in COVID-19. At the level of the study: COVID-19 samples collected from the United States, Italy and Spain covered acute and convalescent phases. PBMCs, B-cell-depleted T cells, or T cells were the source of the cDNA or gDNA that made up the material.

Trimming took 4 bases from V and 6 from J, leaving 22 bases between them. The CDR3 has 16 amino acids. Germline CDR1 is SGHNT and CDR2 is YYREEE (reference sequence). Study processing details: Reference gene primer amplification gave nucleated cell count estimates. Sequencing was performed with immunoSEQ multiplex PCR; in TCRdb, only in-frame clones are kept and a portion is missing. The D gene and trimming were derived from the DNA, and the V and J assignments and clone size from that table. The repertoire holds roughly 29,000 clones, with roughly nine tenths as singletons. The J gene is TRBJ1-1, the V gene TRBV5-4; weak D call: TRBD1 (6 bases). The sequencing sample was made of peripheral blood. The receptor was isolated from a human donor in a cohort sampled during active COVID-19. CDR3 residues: CASSARDTGSSPEAFF. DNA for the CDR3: TGTGCCAGCAGCGCCAGGGACACCGGGTCCTCCCCTGAAGCTTTCTTT.